A selection of T cell receptor beta chains follows, all from one sample in a study of high-grade serous ovarian cancer treatment subgroups. Produced via immunoSEQ multiplex PCR; TCRdb's table is partial and in-frame only. This table has fewer than 4,500 clones, roughly 82% appearing once. Sequencing input: tumor tissue. The receptors originated from a human donor with high-grade serous ovarian cancer. Both conserved end residues are part of each CDR3. The D gene is left open where the match is weak. Some rows mark clone size as missing; the rest say once, few, many or name a class of expanded clone.

v_gene,j_gene,d_gene,abundance,CDR3nt,CDR3aa
TRBV6-1,TRBJ1-1,.,few,TGTGCCAGCAGTGAATTAAGACTAGAGAACACTGAAGCTTTCTTT,CASSELRLENTEAFF
TRBV9,TRBJ2-1,.,.,TGTGCCAGCAGCGTAGATGATGCTGAGCAGTTCTTC,CASSVDDAEQFF
TRBV5-4,TRBJ1-2,.,.,TGTGCCAGCAGCCACACTCCCGGGGAGGGAAAATATGGCTACACCTTC,CASSHTPGEGKYGYTF
TRBV2,TRBJ1-1,.,.,TGTGCCAGCAGTGTAGAGGGGTTGGTCACTGAAGCTTTCTTT,CASSVEGLVTEAFF
TRBV5-1,TRBJ1-6,.,.,TGCGCCAGCAGCAGGGAGAATTCACCCCTCCACTTT,CASSRENSPLHF
TRBV27,TRBJ1-2,TRBD1,few,TGTGCCAGCAGCCAAAACCGGGACAGCCTAACCCTCTATGGCTACACCTTC,CASSQNRDSLTLYGYTF
TRBV27,TRBJ2-7,.,.,TGTGCCAGCAGTTTATCGGGGGGCGAGGGGGTCTACGAGCAGTACTTC,CASSLSGGEGVYEQYF
TRBV21-1,TRBJ1-1,.,.,TGTGCCAGCAGCAAAACAGGGACGGAGATGAACACTGAAGCTTTCTTT,CASSKTGTEMNTEAFF
TRBV7-9,TRBJ1-4,.,.,TGTGCCAGCAGCCCGGCGCAGGGATTACGAGAAAAACTGTTTTTT,CASSPAQGLREKLFF
TRBV9,TRBJ2-3,TRBD1,once,TGTGCCAGCAGCGTAGGGACAGGGGATATAGATACGCAGTATTTT,CASSVGTGDIDTQYF
TRBV6-4,TRBJ1-2,TRBD1,.,TGTGCCAGCAGAAAAACAGGGGGCCCTATCAGCAGCGGTTACACCTTC,CASRKTGGPISSGYTF